This TCR beta chain was sequenced in a study of human versus mouse CDR3 diversity and MHC coevolution. Study background: Reported immunoSEQ sensitivity was one in 200,000 T cells, with reduced amplification bias. General study findings and limits: On average, humans showed more CDR3 deletions and insertions than mice. Among all groups, most of the three human donors showed least clonal inequality.

Sorting isolated naive CD4 T cells lacking CD45RO and expressing CD62L. With 4 bases clipped from V and 6 bases from J, the junction kept 8 bases outside the gene matches. This CDR3 spans 14 amino acids. Germline values: CDR1 MNHEY, CDR2 SMNVEV (reference sequence). The assay was immunoSEQ multiplex PCR, and TCRdb's table has in-frame clones only and misses some. The sample shows tens of thousands of clones, about 90% of them seen only once. Points on this clone: What it binds is not known.

This receptor was taken from a person between 25 and 70 years old in good health. Sequencing used naive CD4+ T cells from blood. The sample's subset: CD45RO-negative CD62L-positive naive CD4 T cells. The rearrangement links TRBV27 to TRBJ1-2, with 7 bases that match TRBD1. In DNA, the CDR3 is TGTGCCAGCAGTTACGCAGGGGGATTTAATGGCTACACCTTC. Protein: CASSYAGGFNGYTF.